These 6 T cell receptor beta chains were all obtained from the same sample, sequenced in a study of blood T cell repertoires in COVID-19. Sequenced by immunoSEQ multiplex PCR; TCRdb stores in-frame clones only, minus some. The data hold 70,000 or so clones, with 90% observed a single time. The sample consisted of peripheral blood. These receptors were taken from a woman under 30 with acute or convalescent COVID-19.

This clone was seen a single time. The chain joins TRBV12-2 to TRBJ1-1; no check of the table's D call, TRBD1, against the DNA was made. TRBV12-2 is tagged as a pseudogene. The CDR3 has 18 residues. CDR3 sequence reads: CASRPRLRDRGGNTEAFF. In DNA form, the CDR3 reads TGTGCAAGTCGCCCACGCCTAAGGGACAGGGGAGGGAACACTGAAGCTTTCTTT.

CDR3 sequence: CASSLPGSIAADTQYF. Here the CDR3 DNA reads TGTGCCAGCAGCTTACCTGGTTCGATTGCGGCAGATACGCAGTATTTT. V gene TRBV5-6 combines with J gene TRBJ2-3; D unresolved. Per the germline V gene, CDR1 is SGHDT and CDR2 is YYEEEE. CDR3 size: 16 residues. V was pared by 2 bases and J by 4 bases, with 17 bases between. The whole variable domain, remainder taken from reference TRBV5-6 and TRBJ2-3, is DAGVTQSPTHLIKTRGQQVTLRCSPKSGHDTVSWYQQALGQGPQFIFQYYEEEERQRGNFPDRFSGHQFPNYSSELNVNALLLGDSALYLCASSLPGSIAADTQYFGPGTRLTVL.

The genes are TRBV7-9 and TRBJ1-4, with D perhaps TRBD1 (6 bases). The V end lost 3 bases, the J end lost 5 bases, and 13 bases lay between the germline ends. The CDR3 covers 15 residues. Germline assignment: CDR1 SEHNR and CDR2 FQNEAQ (reference sequence). The DNA of the CDR3 is TGTGCCAGCAGCTTTGGAGACAGGAGGAATGAAAAACTGTTTTTT. This gives the protein CASSFGDRRNEKLFF. Based on the CDR3 plus reference TRBV7-9 and TRBJ1-4, the full variable domain is DTGVSQNPRHKITKRGQNVTFRCDPISEHNRLYWYRQTLGQGPEFLTYFQNEAQLEKSRLLSDRFSAERPKGSFSTLEIQRTEQGDSAMYLCASSFGDRRNEKLFFGSGTQLSVL.

The gene calls are TRBV6-1 and TRBJ2-7; D gene uncertain. V was cut by 2 bases and J by 3 bases, with 8 bases left in between. The CDR3 is 13 residues long. Germline CDR1 and CDR2: MNHNS and SASEGT. CDR3 sequence reads: CASSEQRHYEQYF. The CDR3 coding sequence is TGTGCCAGCAGTGAACAGAGACACTACGAGCAGTACTTC.

The V gene is TRBV15, the J gene TRBJ2-7, with D perhaps TRBD1 (5 bases). The CDR3 totals 15 residues. Germline V gives CDR1 LNHNV, CDR2 YYDKDF (reference sequence). V lost 5 bases and J lost 0, with 14 bases in between. DNA for the CDR3: TGTGCCACCAGCGATACCGACAGTTACTCCTACGAGCAGTACTTC. Translation: CATSDTDSYSYEQYF.

This chain joins TRBV21-1 and TRBJ2-1; the D call in the table, TRBD2, was not verified against the DNA. TRBV21-1 is a pseudogene segment. The CDR3 is made up of 17 amino acids. This CDR3 is CASSKKRGLAGVREQFF. CDR3 DNA: TGTGCCAGCAGCAAAAAAAGGGGACTAGCGGGAGTCAGGGAGCAGTTCTTC.